This TCR beta chain is drawn from a study of blood T cell repertoires in COVID-19. Study-wide background: The study drew acute and convalescent COVID-19 samples from the United States, Italy and Spain. PBMCs, B-cell-depleted T cells, or T cells provided the cDNA or gDNA that made up the material.

Study processing details: From reference gene primer amplification, estimates of nucleated cell counts were derived. The protocol was immunoSEQ multiplex PCR, while the TCRdb copy is restricted to in-frame clones and leaves out a portion. From that table come the V and J calls and clone size; the DNA was used to work out D and trimming. The sample shows about 190,000 clones, about 85% of them seen only once. What was sequenced was peripheral blood. This receptor was taken from a man aged 65 to 79 with active or convalescent COVID-19.

In nucleotides, the CDR3 is TGCGCCAGCAGCAGAGGAGGACAGGGATACAATGAGCAGTTCTTC. Translating it yields CASSRGGQGYNEQFF. V gene TRBV5-1 combines with J gene TRBJ2-1; 8 nucleotides match TRBD1. This CDR3 is built from 15 residues. From germline, CDR1 is SGHRS and CDR2 YFSETQ. V lost 4 bases and J lost 4; bases outside the gene matches: 7.